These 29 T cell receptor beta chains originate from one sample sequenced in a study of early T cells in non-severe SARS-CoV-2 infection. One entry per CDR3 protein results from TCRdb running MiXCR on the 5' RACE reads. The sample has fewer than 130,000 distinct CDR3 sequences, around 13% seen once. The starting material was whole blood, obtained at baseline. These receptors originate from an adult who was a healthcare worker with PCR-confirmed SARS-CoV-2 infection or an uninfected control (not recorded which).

The CDR3 DNA follows: TGTGCCAGCAGTTTAGAGGGACACAACTACGAGCAGTACTTC. Its protein is CASSLEGHNYEQYF. This sequence joins TRBV28 and TRBJ2-7; a weak D match, TRBD1 (6 bases). The V and J ends lost 2 bases and 3 bases respectively, with 11 bases between them. Germline V CDR1 and CDR2: MDHEN, SYDVKM. The CDR3 is made up of 14 amino acids.

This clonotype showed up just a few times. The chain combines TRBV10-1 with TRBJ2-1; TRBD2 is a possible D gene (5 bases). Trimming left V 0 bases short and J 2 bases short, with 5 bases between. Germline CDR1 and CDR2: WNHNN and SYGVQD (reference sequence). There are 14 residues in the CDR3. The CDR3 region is CASSESGAYNEQFF. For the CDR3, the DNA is TGCGCCAGCAGTGAGTCGGGAGCCTACAATGAGCAGTTCTTC.

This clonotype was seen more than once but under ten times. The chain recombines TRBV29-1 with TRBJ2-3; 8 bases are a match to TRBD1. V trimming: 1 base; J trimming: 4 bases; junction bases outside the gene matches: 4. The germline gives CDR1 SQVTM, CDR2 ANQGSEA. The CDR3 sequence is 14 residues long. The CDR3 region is CSVEGRGRADTQYF. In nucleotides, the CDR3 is TGCAGCGTTGAAGGCAGGGGGCGCGCAGATACGCAGTATTTT.

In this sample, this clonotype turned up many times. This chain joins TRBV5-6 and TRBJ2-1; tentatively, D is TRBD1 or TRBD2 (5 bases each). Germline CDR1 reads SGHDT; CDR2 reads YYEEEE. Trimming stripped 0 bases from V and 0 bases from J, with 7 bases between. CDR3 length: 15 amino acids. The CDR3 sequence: CASSLGGYSYNEQFF. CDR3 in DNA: TGTGCCAGCAGCTTGGGGGGGTACTCCTACAATGAGCAGTTCTTC. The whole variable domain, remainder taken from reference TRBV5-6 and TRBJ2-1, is DAGVTQSPTHLIKTRGQQVTLRCSPKSGHDTVSWYQQALGQGPQFIFQYYEEEERQRGNFPDRFSGHQFPNYSSELNVNALLLGDSALYLCASSLGGYSYNEQFFGPGTRLTVL.

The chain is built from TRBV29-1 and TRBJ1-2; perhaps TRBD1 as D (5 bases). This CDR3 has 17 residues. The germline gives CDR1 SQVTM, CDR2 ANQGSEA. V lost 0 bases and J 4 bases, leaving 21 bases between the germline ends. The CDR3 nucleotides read TGCAGCGTTGAAGATTCTTTTCTGACAGCTTCCCTCTATGGCTACACCTTC. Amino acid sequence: CSVEDSFLTASLYGYTF.

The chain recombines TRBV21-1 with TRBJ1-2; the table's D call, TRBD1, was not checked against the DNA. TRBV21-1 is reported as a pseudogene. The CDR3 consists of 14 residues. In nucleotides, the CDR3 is TGTGCCAGCAGCAAAAAGGGAGCCGGGTCGGGCTACACCTTC. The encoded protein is CASSKKGAGSGYTF.

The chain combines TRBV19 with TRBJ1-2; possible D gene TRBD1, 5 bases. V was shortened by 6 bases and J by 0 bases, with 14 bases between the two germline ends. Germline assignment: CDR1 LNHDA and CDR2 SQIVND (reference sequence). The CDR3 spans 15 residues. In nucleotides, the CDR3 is TGTGCCAGTAGGCCCACTCGGGGGGCTAACTATGGCTACACCTTC. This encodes CASRPTRGANYGYTF.

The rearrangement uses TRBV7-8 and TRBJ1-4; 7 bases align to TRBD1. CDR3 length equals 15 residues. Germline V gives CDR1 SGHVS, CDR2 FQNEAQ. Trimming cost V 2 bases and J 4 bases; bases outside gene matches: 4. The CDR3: CASSLHRGDNEKLFF. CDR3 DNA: TGTGCCAGCAGCTTACACAGGGGTGATAATGAAAAACTGTTTTTT.

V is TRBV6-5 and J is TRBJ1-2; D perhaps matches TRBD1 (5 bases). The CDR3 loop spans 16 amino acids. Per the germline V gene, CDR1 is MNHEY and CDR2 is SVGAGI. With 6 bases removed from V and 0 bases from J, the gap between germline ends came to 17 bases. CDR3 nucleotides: TGTGCCAGCAGCAGAAAGGGACGGCCAACTAACTATGGCTACACCTTC. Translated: CASSRKGRPTNYGYTF.

The CDR3 sequence: CASSLNRGETQYF. DNA for the CDR3: TGTGCCAGCAGTTTAAACAGGGGAGAGACCCAGTACTTC. This chain joins TRBV12-3 or TRBV12-4 and TRBJ2-5; TRBD1 agrees at 7 bases. The junction had 1 base not matched to a gene; V was cut back by 2 bases and J by 4 bases. CDR3 length equals 13 residues.

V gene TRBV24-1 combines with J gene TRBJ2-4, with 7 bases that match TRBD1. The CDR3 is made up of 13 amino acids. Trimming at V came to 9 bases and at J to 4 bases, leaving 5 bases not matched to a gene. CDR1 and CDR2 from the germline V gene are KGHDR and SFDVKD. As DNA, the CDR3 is TGTGCCACCTTCCTACAGGGGAAAAACATTCAGTACTTC. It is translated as CATFLQGKNIQYF.

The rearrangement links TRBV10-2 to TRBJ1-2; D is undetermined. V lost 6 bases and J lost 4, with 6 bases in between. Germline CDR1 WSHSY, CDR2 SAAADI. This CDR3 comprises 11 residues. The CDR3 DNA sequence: TGCGCCAGCAGCGACACCTATGGCTACACCTTC. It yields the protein CASSDTYGYTF.

CDR3 sequence reads: CASSLVVTRILSYEQYF. In nucleotides, the CDR3 is TGTGCCAGCAGCTTGGTGGTTACGAGGATTCTTTCCTACGAGCAGTACTTC. This chain joins TRBV5-5 and TRBJ2-7; D not resolved. There are 17 residues in the CDR3. Per the germline V gene, CDR1 is SGHKS and CDR2 is YYEKEE (reference sequence). Trimming took off 0 bases at V and 1 base at J, with 17 bases between the two ends. The entire variable domain, with the rest obtained from reference TRBV5-5 and TRBJ2-7, is as follows: DAGVTQSPTHLIKTRGQQVTLRCSPISGHKSVSWYQQVLGQGPQFIFQYYEKEERGRGNFPDRFSARQFPNYSSELNVNALLLGDSALYLCASSLVVTRILSYEQYFGPGTRLTVT.

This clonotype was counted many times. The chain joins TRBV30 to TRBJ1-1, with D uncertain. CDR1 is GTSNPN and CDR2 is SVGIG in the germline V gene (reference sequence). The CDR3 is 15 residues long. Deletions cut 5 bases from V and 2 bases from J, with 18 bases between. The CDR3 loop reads CAWGYSDGSNTEAFF. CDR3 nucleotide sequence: TGTGCCTGGGGCTATTCCGATGGGTCAAACACTGAAGCTTTCTTT.

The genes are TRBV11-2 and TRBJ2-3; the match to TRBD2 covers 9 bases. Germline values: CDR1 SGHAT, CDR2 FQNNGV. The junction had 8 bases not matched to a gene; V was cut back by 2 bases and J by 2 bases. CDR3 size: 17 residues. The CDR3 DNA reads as TGTGCCAGCAGCTTATGGGGCGGGAGGGCCCCCACAGATACGCAGTATTTT. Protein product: CASSLWGGRAPTDTQYF.

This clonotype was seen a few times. In nucleotides, the CDR3 is TGTGCCAGCAGTTTTGAAGCGGGCAGTTCCTACAATGAGCAGTTCTTC. It specifies CASSFEAGSSYNEQFF. The chain carries TRBV12-3 or TRBV12-4 and TRBJ2-1; D might be TRBD2 (6 bases). This CDR3 has 16 amino acids. Between the trimmed V and J ends, which lost 3 bases and 1 base, there was a span of 13 bases.

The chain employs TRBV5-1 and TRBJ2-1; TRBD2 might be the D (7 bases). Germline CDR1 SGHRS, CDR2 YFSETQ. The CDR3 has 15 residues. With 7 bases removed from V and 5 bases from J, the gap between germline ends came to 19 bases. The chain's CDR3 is CASSLGGRYNNEQFF. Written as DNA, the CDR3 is TGCGCCAGCTCCTTGGGGGGGCGCTACAACAATGAGCAGTTCTTC.

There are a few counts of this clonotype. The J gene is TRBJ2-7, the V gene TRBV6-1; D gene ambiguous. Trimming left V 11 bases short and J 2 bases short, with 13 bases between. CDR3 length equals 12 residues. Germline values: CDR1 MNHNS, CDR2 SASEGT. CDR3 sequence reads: CAPLPGAYEQYF. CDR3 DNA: TGTGCCCCACTCCCAGGAGCCTACGAGCAGTACTTC.

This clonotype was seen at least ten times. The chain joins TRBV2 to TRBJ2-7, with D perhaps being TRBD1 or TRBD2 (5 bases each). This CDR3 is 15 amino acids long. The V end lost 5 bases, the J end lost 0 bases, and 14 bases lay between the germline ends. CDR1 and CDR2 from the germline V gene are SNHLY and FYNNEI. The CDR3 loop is CASSSGTVSSYEQYF. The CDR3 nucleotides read TGTGCCAGCAGTTCCGGGACGGTAAGCTCCTACGAGCAGTACTTC.

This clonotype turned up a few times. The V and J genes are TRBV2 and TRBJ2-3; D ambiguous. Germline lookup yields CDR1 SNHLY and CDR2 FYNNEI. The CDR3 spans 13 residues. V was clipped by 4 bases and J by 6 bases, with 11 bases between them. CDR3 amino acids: CASSVQPWDTQYF. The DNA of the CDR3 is TGTGCCAGCAGTGTCCAGCCCTGGGATACGCAGTATTTT.

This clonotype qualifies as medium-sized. The CDR3 protein is CSVDFTGRGYTF. CDR3 DNA sequence: TGCAGCGTTGATTTTACAGGGCGCGGCTACACCTTC. The chain joins TRBV29-1 to TRBJ1-2; weak D call: TRBD1 (6 bases). The ends were cut back, 3 bases at V and 8 bases at J, with 13 bases in the middle. CDR1 is SQVTM and CDR2 is ANQGSEA in the germline V gene. CDR3 length: 12 amino acids.

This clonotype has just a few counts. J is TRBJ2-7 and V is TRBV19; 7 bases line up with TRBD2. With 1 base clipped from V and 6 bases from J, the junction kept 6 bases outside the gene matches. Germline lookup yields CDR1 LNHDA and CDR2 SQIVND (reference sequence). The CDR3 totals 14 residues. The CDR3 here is CASSIAGGMGEQYF. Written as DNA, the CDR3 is TGTGCCAGTAGTATAGCGGGAGGCATGGGCGAGCAGTACTTC.

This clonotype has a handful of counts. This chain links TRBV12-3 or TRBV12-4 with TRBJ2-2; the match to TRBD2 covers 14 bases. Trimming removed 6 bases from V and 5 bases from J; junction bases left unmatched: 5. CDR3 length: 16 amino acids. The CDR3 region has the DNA TGTGCCAGCAGCCTAGGACTAGCGGGAGGAACCGGGGAGCTGTTTTTT. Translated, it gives CASSLGLAGGTGELFF.

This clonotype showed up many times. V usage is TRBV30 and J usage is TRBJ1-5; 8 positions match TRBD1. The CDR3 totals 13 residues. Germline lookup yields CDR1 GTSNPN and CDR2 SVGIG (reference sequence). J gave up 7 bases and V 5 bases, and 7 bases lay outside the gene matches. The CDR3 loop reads CAWAQGVGQPQHF. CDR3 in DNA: TGTGCCTGGGCACAGGGGGTTGGGCAGCCCCAGCATTTT.

Here the CDR3 DNA reads TGTGCCAGCAGTTACTCAACAGGGCTATACACTGAAGCTTTCTTT. Protein: CASSYSTGLYTEAFF. The J gene is TRBJ1-1, the V gene TRBV6-2 or TRBV6-3; TRBD1 might be the D (6 bases). This CDR3 region has 15 residues. Germline V gene sequence: CDR1 MNHEY, CDR2 SVGEGT. The V gene lost 0 bases and the J gene lost 3 bases, with 11 bases spanning the gap.

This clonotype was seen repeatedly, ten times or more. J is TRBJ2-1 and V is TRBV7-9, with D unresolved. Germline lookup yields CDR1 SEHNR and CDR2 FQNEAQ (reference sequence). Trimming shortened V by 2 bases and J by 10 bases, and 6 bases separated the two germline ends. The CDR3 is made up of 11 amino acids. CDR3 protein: CASSLNREQFF. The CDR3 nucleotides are TGTGCCAGCAGCTTAAACCGAGAGCAGTTCTTC.

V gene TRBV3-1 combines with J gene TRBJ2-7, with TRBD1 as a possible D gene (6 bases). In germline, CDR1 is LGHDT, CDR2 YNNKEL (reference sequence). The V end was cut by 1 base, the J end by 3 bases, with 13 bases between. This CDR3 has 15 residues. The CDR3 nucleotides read TGTGCCAGCAGCCAAGTTCCGACAGGCAACTACGAGCAGTACTTC. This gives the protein CASSQVPTGNYEQYF.

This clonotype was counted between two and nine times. The CDR3 here is CASSSSGQGSYEQYF. The CDR3 DNA reads TGTGCCAGCAGTTCTTCAGGGCAGGGGTCCTACGAGCAGTACTTC. This chain joins TRBV28 and TRBJ2-7, with D perhaps matching TRBD1 (6 bases). The CDR3 is made up of 15 amino acids. With 4 bases removed from V and 1 base from J, the gap between germline ends came to 14 bases. Germline V CDR1 and CDR2: MDHEN, SYDVKM. Drawing the rest from reference TRBV28 and TRBJ2-7, the complete variable domain is DVKVTQSSRYLVKRTGEKVFLECVQDMDHENMFWYRQDPGLGLRLIYFSYDVKMKEKGDIPEGYSVSREKKERFSLILESASTNQTSMYLCASSSSGQGSYEQYFGPGTRLTVT.

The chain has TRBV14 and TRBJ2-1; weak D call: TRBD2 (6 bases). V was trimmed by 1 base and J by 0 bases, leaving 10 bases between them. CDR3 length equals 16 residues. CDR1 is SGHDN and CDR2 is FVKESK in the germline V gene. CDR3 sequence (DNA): TGTGCCAGCAGCCAAGTTGCGGGAAGCTCCTACAATGAGCAGTTCTTC. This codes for CASSQVAGSSYNEQFF.